This entry lists 26 T cell receptor beta chains sequenced from one sample in a study of cytomegalovirus exposure and HLA in healthy donors. Both 60 Vbeta primers and 13 Jbeta primers went into the PCR. Some clones are missing from TCRdb's copy, which holds only in-frame ones; the method was immunoSEQ multiplex PCR. The repertoire shows under 200,000 clones; the top ten hold under 6.5%. Specimen: PBMCs. The receptor set was obtained from a man aged 25-40 years in good health and CMV-seronegative.

The chain couples TRBV7-9 to TRBJ2-1; 8 positions match TRBD2. This CDR3 is built from 17 residues. CDR1 SEHNR and CDR2 FQNEAQ come from the germline V gene (reference sequence). V lost 5 bases to trimming and J lost 0 bases; unmatched junction nucleotides: 9. CDR3 sequence: CASSPSSGMGSYNEQFF. CDR3 DNA sequence: TGTGCCAGCAGCCCGAGTAGCGGGATGGGCTCCTACAATGAGCAGTTCTTC.

This chain connects TRBV9 to TRBJ2-7, with D possibly matching TRBD1 (6 bases). The CDR3 has 16 residues. Germline assignment: CDR1 SGDLS and CDR2 YYNGEE. Trimming pared 0 bases from V and 1 base from J, leaving 14 bases between. CDR3 nucleotides: TGTGCCAGCAGCGTAGGCTTGGACAGTGGGTCCTACGAGCAGTACTTC. It translates to CASSVGLDSGSYEQYF.

The chain has TRBV27 and TRBJ2-7, with 9 bases that match TRBD1. V lost 5 bases and J lost 3; bases outside the gene matches: 20. CDR3 length: 19 residues. Per germline, CDR1 MNHEY and CDR2 SMNVEV (reference sequence). The CDR3 spells CASSNQVGQGFLSIYEQYF. In DNA, the CDR3 is TGTGCCAGCAGTAACCAAGTTGGACAGGGGTTTTTGTCAATCTACGAGCAGTACTTC.

The chain combines TRBV28 with TRBJ2-3, with D perhaps matching TRBD1 (5 bases). The CDR3 covers 16 residues. Trimming pared 2 bases from V and 5 bases from J, leaving 17 bases between. The V gene's germline CDR1 is MDHEN and CDR2 SYDVKM. The CDR3 is CASSLGSQGGRDTQYF. The CDR3 DNA sequence: TGTGCCAGCAGTTTAGGTTCGCAGGGTGGGCGAGATACGCAGTATTTT.

The rearrangement joins TRBV2 to TRBJ1-1, with 7 bases lining up with TRBD1. In germline, CDR1 is SNHLY, CDR2 FYNNEI. The J segment lost 2 bases and the V segment lost 11 bases, leaving 8 bases of the junction unmatched. The CDR3 spans 13 residues. Written as DNA, the CDR3 is TGTGCCGGACCTCAGGGGGTTAACACTGAAGCTTTCTTT. Translated, it gives CAGPQGVNTEAFF. Supplemented by reference TRBV2 and TRBJ1-1, the full variable domain reads EPEVTQTPSHQVTQMGQEVILRCVPISNHLYFYWYRQILGQKVEFLVSFYNNEISEKSEIFDDQFSVERPDGSNFTLKIRSTKLEDSAMYFCAGPQGVNTEAFFGQGTRLTVV.

For the CDR3, the DNA is TGTGCCAGCTCACCACCTAGTACAGACGGAAACACCATATATTTT. Protein sequence: CASSPPSTDGNTIYF. The chain couples TRBV18 to TRBJ1-3; D not certain. Germline assignment: CDR1 KGHSH and CDR2 LQKENI. V was cut by 0 bases and J by 4 bases, with 10 bases left in between. This CDR3 contains 15 residues.

The chain links TRBV5-1 to TRBJ1-6, with 7 bases fitting TRBD1. The CDR3 spans 15 residues. The V and J ends lost 4 bases and 6 bases, in that order; junction bases with no gene match: 7. Germline CDR1 SGHRS, CDR2 YFSETQ. The CDR3: CASSERDRSNSPLHF. The CDR3 DNA reads TGCGCCAGCAGCGAAAGGGACAGAAGTAATTCACCCCTCCACTTT.

The CDR3 region is CASKAQGLTNYGYTF. CDR3 DNA: TGTGCCAGCAAGGCACAGGGGTTAACTAACTATGGCTACACCTTC. The J gene is TRBJ1-2, the V gene TRBV7-2; TRBD1 matches 7 bases. CDR1 SGHTA and CDR2 FQGNSA come from the germline V gene. V dropped 7 bases and J dropped 0; count of bases not matched to a gene: 8. This CDR3 contains 15 residues.

The chain has TRBV19 and TRBJ1-1; the D is unclear. With 5 bases removed from V and 4 bases from J, the gap between germline ends came to 8 bases. Per the germline V gene, CDR1 is LNHDA and CDR2 is SQIVND (reference sequence). This CDR3 spans 12 amino acids. The CDR3 DNA reads as TGTGCCAGTAGTCCTCGTAGCACTGAAGCTTTCTTT. This encodes CASSPRSTEAFF.

The rearrangement links TRBV2 to TRBJ1-2; tentative D call: TRBD1 (6 bases). Germline V gene lookup returns CDR1 SNHLY and CDR2 FYNNEI. Trimming pared 7 bases from V and 5 bases from J, leaving 17 bases between. The CDR3 consists of 14 residues. This chain's CDR3 is CASTWDGQPYGYTF. Written as DNA, the CDR3 is TGTGCCAGCACCTGGGACGGACAGCCTTATGGCTACACCTTC.

The chain recombines TRBV5-4 with TRBJ1-3; D is uncertain. Germline values: CDR1 SGHNT, CDR2 YYREEE (reference sequence). The CDR3 loop spans 14 amino acids. Trimming shortened V by 7 bases and J by 7 bases, and 18 bases separated the two germline ends. CDR3 region: CASHPGRFGNTIYF. The CDR3 nucleotides are TGTGCCAGCCACCCTGGGAGGTTCGGTAACACCATATATTTT.

The V and J genes are TRBV2 and TRBJ1-2; 11 bases map to TRBD1. This CDR3 contains 15 residues. Germline V gene lookup returns CDR1 SNHLY and CDR2 FYNNEI. With V trimmed by 5 bases and J by 2 bases, 4 bases remained unmatched. The CDR3 DNA reads TGTGCCAGCAGTTATGGGACAGGGGGAAACTATGGCTACACCTTC. This encodes CASSYGTGGNYGYTF.

The chain links TRBV5-1 to TRBJ2-1; TRBD2 agrees at 8 bases. V trimming: 6 bases; J trimming: 9 bases; junction bases outside the gene matches: 14. CDR1 is SGHRS and CDR2 is YFSETQ in the germline V gene. There are 15 residues in the CDR3. Written as DNA, the CDR3 is TGCGCCAGCACCAAAACTAGCGGTACCCTGGGTGAGCAGTTCTTC. Amino acids: CASTKTSGTLGEQFF.

The chain links TRBV7-2 to TRBJ2-2; D is possibly TRBD1 (6 bases). Looked up from germline, CDR1 is SGHTA and CDR2 is FQGNSA. There are 15 residues in the CDR3. Between the trimmed V and J ends, which lost 5 bases and 0 bases, there was a span of 10 bases. This chain's CDR3 is CASSDTGTNTGELFF. The CDR3, as DNA: TGTGCCAGCAGCGATACAGGGACGAACACCGGGGAGCTGTTTTTT.

V usage is TRBV6-1 and J usage is TRBJ2-7, with a tentative D call TRBD2 (6 bases). Germline loops: CDR1 MNHNS, CDR2 SASEGT. Trimming removed 1 base at V and 9 bases at J, with 19 bases between. CDR3 size: 15 residues. The chain's CDR3 is CASSEESAGLIGQYF. CDR3 in DNA: TGTGCCAGCAGTGAAGAATCAGCGGGTCTGATCGGGCAGTACTTC.

The V gene is TRBV7-9, the J gene TRBJ1-2, with 7 bases lining up with TRBD1. Germline V gives CDR1 SEHNR, CDR2 FQNEAQ (reference sequence). The junction had 11 bases not matched to a gene; V was cut back by 5 bases and J by 8 bases. This CDR3 has 14 amino acids. The CDR3 nucleotides read TGTGCCAGCAGCGACACCCAGGGGGTTAGGGGCTACACCTTC. Protein: CASSDTQGVRGYTF.

The V and J genes are TRBV5-5 and TRBJ1-1; 10 bases match TRBD1. The germline gives CDR1 SGHKS, CDR2 YYEKEE (reference sequence). With 3 bases clipped from V and 0 bases from J, the junction kept 5 bases outside the gene matches. CDR3 size: 16 residues. The CDR3, as DNA: TGTGCCAGCAGCTCCCGACAGGGGGCTTTGAACACTGAAGCTTTCTTT. This codes for CASSSRQGALNTEAFF.

The J gene is TRBJ2-5, the V gene TRBV11-3; 10 bases are shared with TRBD2. Germline-derived CDR1 and CDR2 are SGHNT and YENEEA. The CDR3 has 17 residues. With 1 base clipped from V and 5 bases from J, the junction kept 10 bases outside the gene matches. The CDR3 spells CASSLGGDSGGSETQYF. The DNA of the CDR3 is TGTGCCAGCAGCTTAGGGGGAGATAGCGGGGGGTCGGAGACCCAGTACTTC. Using reference TRBV11-3 and TRBJ2-5 for the parts outside the CDR3, the full variable domain is EAGVVQSPRYKIIEKKQPVAFWCNPISGHNTLYWYLQNLGQGPELLIRYENEEAVDDSQLPKDRFSAERLKGVDSTLKIQPAELGDSAVYLCASSLGGDSGGSETQYFGPGTRLLVL.

CDR3: CASSIDPETGSLSEQFF. The CDR3 DNA is TGTGCCAGTAGTATAGATCCCGAGACAGGGTCCCTAAGTGAGCAGTTCTTC. This chain connects TRBV19 to TRBJ2-1, with 7 bases aligning to TRBD1. The CDR3 consists of 17 residues. Germline values: CDR1 LNHDA, CDR2 SQIVND (reference sequence). The J segment lost 9 bases and the V segment lost 0 bases, leaving 14 bases of the junction unmatched. Combining the CDR3 with reference TRBV19 and TRBJ2-1 gives the whole variable domain DGGITQSPKYLFRKEGQNVTLSCEQNLNHDAMYWYRQDPGQGLRLIYYSQIVNDFQKGDIAEGYSVSREKKESFPLTVTSAQKNPTAFYLCASSIDPETGSLSEQFFGPGTRLTVL.

This chain connects TRBV6-1 to TRBJ2-3; the match to TRBD1 covers 11 bases. The CDR3 sequence is 15 residues long. V gave up 3 bases and J gave up 6 bases; unmatched junction bases: 5. Germline V gene data show CDR1 as MNHNS and CDR2 as SASEGT. The CDR3 here is CASSDGQGATDTQYF. The CDR3 DNA follows: TGTGCCAGCAGTGATGGACAGGGGGCAACGGATACGCAGTATTTT.

The V and J genes are TRBV7-9 and TRBJ2-3; the match to TRBD1 covers 11 bases. Germline CDR1 is SEHNR and CDR2 is FQNEAQ (reference sequence). The CDR3 extends over 16 amino acids. V shed 2 bases, J shed 6 bases, and the junction held 7 bases outside the gene matches. The CDR3 sequence: CASSLRTGGPSDTQYF. In DNA, the CDR3 is TGTGCCAGCAGCTTACGGACAGGGGGCCCATCGGATACGCAGTATTTT.

J is TRBJ2-7 and V is TRBV14; 8 nucleotides agree with TRBD1. Unmatched junction bases numbered 16, after V lost 2 bases and J lost 7 bases. The germline CDR1 and CDR2 sequences are SGHDN and FVKESK. This CDR3 contains 17 residues. Here the CDR3 reads CASSQPRQGSGMVEQYF. The CDR3, as DNA: TGTGCCAGCAGCCAACCAAGACAGGGGAGTGGGATGGTGGAGCAGTACTTC.

The chain couples TRBV15 to TRBJ2-7, with 7 positions matching TRBD2. V lost 1 base, J lost 3 bases, and 6 bases stayed unmatched. The CDR3 has 15 residues. CDR1 LNHNV and CDR2 YYDKDF come from the germline V gene (reference sequence). CDR3 residues: CATSRGRGGSYEQYF. CDR3 nucleotide sequence: TGTGCCACCAGCAGAGGTCGGGGAGGGAGCTACGAGCAGTACTTC.

The chain combines TRBV28 with TRBJ1-2; D is ambiguous. In germline, CDR1 is MDHEN, CDR2 SYDVKM. V was shortened by 5 bases and J by 4 bases, with 11 bases between the two germline ends. The CDR3 runs to 13 residues. The CDR3 DNA follows: TGTGCCAGCAGTGGCTCAGGTTCCTATGGCTACACCTTC. As protein: CASSGSGSYGYTF.

Regarding this clone: The same CDR3 also results from other DNA sequences found in this sample. J is TRBJ2-2 and V is TRBV18; TRBD1 matches 9 bases. This CDR3 is 15 amino acids long. Germline V gene data show CDR1 as KGHSH and CDR2 as LQKENI. J lost 4 bases, V lost 6 bases, and 6 bases had no gene match. As DNA, the CDR3 is TGTGCCAGCTCGCCTGACAGGGGGGGCACCGGGGAGCTGTTTTTT. Its protein is CASSPDRGGTGELFF.

The rearrangement links TRBV19 to TRBJ2-7, with 9 bases lining up with TRBD1. CDR1 is LNHDA and CDR2 is SQIVND in the germline V gene (reference sequence). V trimming: 9 bases; J trimming: 7 bases; junction bases outside the gene matches: 19. The CDR3 has 16 amino acids. CDR3 region: CARGNRGRSSYGEQYF. The DNA of the CDR3 is TGTGCCAGAGGGAACAGGGGGCGGTCATCCTACGGGGAGCAGTACTTC.